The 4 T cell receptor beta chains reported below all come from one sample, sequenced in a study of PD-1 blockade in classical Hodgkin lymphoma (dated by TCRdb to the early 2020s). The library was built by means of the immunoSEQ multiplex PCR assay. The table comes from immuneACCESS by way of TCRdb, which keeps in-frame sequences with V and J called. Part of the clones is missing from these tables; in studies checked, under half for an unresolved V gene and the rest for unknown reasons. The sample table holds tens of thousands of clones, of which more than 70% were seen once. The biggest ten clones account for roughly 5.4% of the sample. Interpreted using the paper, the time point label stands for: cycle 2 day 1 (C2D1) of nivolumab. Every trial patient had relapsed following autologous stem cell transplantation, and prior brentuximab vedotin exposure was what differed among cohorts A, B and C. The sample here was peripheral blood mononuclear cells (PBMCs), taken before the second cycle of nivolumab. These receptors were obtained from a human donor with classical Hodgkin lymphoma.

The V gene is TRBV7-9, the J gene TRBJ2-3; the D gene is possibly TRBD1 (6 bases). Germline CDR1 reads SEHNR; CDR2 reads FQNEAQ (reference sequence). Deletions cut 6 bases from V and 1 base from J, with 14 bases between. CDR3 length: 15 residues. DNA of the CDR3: TGTGCCAGCAGAGAAACAGGGATCCGCACAGATACGCAGTATTTT. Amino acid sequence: CASRETGIRTDTQYF. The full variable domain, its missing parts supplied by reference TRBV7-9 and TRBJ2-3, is DTGVSQNPRHKITKRGQNVTFRCDPISEHNRLYWYRQTLGQGPEFLTYFQNEAQLEKSRLLSDRFSAERPKGSFSTLEIQRTEQGDSAMYLCASRETGIRTDTQYFGPGTRLTVL.

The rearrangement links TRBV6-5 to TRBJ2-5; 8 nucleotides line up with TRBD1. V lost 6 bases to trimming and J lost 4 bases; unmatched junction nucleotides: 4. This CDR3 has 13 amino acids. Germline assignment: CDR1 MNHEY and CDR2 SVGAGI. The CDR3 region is CASRRTGIETQYF. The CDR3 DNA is TGTGCCAGCAGGCGGACAGGGATAGAGACCCAGTACTTC.

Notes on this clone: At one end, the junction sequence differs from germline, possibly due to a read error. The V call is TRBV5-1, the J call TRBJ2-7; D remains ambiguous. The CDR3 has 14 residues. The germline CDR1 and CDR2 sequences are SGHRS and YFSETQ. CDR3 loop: CASSPGLGSYEQYF. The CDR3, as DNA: TGTGCCAGCAGCCCCGGTCTTGGCTCCTACGAGCAGTACTTC.

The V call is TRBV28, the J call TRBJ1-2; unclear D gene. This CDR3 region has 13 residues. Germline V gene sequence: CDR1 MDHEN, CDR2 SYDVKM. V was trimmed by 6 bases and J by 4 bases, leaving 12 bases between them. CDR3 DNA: TGTGCCAGCAGACCCTTGGACTTCTATGGCTACACCTTC. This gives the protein CASRPLDFYGYTF.